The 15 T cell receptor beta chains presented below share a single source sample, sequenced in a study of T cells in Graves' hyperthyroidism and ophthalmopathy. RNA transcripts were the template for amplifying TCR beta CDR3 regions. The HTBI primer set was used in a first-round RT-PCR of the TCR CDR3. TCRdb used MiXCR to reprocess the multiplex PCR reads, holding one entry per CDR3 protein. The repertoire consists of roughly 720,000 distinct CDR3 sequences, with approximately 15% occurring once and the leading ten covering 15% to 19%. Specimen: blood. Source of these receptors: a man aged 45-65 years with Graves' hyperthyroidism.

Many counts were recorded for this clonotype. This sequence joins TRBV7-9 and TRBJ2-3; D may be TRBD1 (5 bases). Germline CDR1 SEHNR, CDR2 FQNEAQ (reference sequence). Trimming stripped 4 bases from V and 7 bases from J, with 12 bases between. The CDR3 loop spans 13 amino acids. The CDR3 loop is CASSSPQGYTQYF. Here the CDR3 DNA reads TGTGCCAGCAGCTCGCCTCAGGGTTATACGCAGTATTTT.

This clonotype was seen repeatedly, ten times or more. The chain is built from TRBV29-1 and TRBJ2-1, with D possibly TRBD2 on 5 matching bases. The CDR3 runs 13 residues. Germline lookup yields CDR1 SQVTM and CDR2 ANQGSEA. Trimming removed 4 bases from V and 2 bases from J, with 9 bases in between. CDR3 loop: CSVVSGAYNEQFF. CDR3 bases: TGCAGCGTTGTGAGCGGCGCCTACAATGAGCAGTTCTTC.

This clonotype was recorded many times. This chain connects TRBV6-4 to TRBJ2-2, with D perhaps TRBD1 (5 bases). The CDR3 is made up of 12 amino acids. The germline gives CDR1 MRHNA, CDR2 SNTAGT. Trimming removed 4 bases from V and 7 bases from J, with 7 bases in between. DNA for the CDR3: TGTGCCAGCAGTGCAGGGCTCGGGGAGCTGTTTTTT. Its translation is CASSAGLGELFF.

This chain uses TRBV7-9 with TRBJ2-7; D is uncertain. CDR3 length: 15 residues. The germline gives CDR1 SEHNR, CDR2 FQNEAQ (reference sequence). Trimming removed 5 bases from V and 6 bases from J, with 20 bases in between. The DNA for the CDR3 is TGTGCCAGCAGCCCGCAACTGGATAGTTTGGGCGAGCAGTACTTC. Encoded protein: CASSPQLDSLGEQYF.

This CDR3 is CASSFAGGWGTEAFF. CDR3 nucleotides: TGTGCCAGCAGTTTTGCGGGGGGCTGGGGCACTGAAGCTTTCTTT. The chain recombines TRBV28 with TRBJ1-1, with D tentatively TRBD1 (6 bases). Per germline, CDR1 MDHEN and CDR2 SYDVKM. The CDR3 has 15 residues. V was trimmed by 3 bases and J by 4 bases, leaving 15 bases between them.

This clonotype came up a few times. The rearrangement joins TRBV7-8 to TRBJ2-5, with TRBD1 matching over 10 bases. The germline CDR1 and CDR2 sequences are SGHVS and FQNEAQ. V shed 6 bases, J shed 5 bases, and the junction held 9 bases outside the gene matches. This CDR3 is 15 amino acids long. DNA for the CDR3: TGTGCCAGCAGTTTCCGGGACAGGGGCAGGGAGACCCAGTACTTC. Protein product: CASSFRDRGRETQYF.

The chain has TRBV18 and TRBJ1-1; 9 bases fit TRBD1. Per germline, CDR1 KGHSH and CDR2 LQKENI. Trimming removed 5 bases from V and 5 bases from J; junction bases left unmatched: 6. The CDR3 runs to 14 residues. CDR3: CASSGRTGETEAFF. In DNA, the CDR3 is TGTGCCAGCTCAGGACGGACAGGGGAGACTGAAGCTTTCTTT.

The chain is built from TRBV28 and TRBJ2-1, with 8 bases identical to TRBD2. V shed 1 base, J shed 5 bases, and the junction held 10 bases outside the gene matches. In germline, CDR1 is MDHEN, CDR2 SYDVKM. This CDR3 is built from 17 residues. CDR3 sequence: CASSLSGGALRDNEQFF. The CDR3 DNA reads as TGTGCCAGCAGTTTATCCGGGGGGGCCCTAAGAGACAATGAGCAGTTCTTC.

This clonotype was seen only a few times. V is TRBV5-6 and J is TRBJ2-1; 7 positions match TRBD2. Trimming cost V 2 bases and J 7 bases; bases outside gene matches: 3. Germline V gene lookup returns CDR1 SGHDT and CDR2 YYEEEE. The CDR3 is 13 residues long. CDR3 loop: CASSFGLGNEQFF. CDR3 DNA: TGTGCCAGCAGCTTCGGACTAGGGAATGAGCAGTTCTTC.

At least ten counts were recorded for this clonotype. CDR3 coding DNA: TGTGCCATCAGTGAGATGGCTAGCGCCTACAATGAGCAGTTCTTC. Translated: CAISEMASAYNEQFF. The chain couples TRBV10-3 to TRBJ2-1; possible D gene TRBD2, 6 bases. V lost 2 bases and J lost 2, with 10 bases in between. Germline CDR1 is ENHRY and CDR2 is SYGVKD. This CDR3 is built from 15 residues.

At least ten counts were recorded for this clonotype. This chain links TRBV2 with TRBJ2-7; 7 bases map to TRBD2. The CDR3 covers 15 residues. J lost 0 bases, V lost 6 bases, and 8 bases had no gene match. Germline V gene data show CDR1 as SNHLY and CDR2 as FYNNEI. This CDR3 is CASSRTGGSSYEQYF. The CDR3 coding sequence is TGTGCCAGCAGCCGAACGGGGGGTTCCTCCTACGAGCAGTACTTC.

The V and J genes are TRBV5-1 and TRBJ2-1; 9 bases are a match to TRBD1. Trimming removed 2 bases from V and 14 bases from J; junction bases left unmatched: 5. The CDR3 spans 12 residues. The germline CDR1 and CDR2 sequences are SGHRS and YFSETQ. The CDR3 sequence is CASSLQGARKFF. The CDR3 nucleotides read TGCGCCAGCAGCTTACAGGGGGCGCGGAAGTTCTTC.

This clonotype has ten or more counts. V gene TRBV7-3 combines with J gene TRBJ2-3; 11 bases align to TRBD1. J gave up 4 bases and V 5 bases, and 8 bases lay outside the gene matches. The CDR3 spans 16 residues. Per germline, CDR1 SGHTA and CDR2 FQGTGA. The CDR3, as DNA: TGTGCCAGCAGCCGACTCGGACAGGGGGCCGCAGATACGCAGTATTTT. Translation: CASSRLGQGAADTQYF.

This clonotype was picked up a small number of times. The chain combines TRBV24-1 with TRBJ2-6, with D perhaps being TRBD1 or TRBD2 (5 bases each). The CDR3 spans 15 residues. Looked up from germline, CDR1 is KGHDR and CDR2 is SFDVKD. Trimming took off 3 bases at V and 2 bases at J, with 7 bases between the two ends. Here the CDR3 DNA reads TGTGCCACCAGTGATATGGGGGCTGGGGCCAACGTCCTGACTTTC. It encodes CATSDMGAGANVLTF.

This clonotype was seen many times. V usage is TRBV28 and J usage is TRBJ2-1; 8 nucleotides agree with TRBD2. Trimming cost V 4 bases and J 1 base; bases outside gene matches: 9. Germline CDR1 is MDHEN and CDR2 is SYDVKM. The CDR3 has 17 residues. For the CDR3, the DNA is TGTGCCAGCAGTTCCCAAGCTAGCGGGCTTTCCTACAATGAGCAGTTCTTC. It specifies CASSSQASGLSYNEQFF.